This record covers a single T cell receptor (beta chain). This entry belongs to a study of T cell responses to AZD1222 COVID-19 vaccine. The germline V gene has CDR1 MGHRA and CDR2 YSYEKL. The CDR3 has 11 residues. Trimming shortened V by 1 base and J by 7 bases, and 4 bases separated the two germline ends. Profiled with immunoSEQ multiplex PCR; TCRdb holds only in-frame clones, not every one. The table records about 190,000 clones, around 92% of them present only once. The V gene is TRBV4-1, the J gene TRBJ1-1; no definite D call. The sequence was collected from an adult in good health. The source was peripheral blood, collected on day 0 of AZD1222 vaccination. In DNA, the CDR3 is TGCGCCAGCAGCCAAGGTGATGAAGCTTTCTTT. Its translation is CASSQGDEAFF.